This T cell receptor (beta chain) originates from a study of CD8+CD57+ T cells in acquired aplastic anemia. Across the whole study: Yields of DNA that came from sorted CD4+ and CD8+ cells averaged 3.2 ug.

Trimming took 0 bases from V and 7 from J; bases not matched to a gene: 0. Germline V lookup: CDR1 WSHSY, CDR2 SAAADI. This CDR3 is 13 amino acids long. Study-wide points: Common to patients and controls were 25 to 30 CD8+ CDR3 sequences.

CDR3 and TCR beta VDJ profiling relied on genomic DNA as the template. TCRdb analysed the reads with MiXCR anew, one entry per CDR3 protein. The sample consists of 300,000 or so distinct CDR3 sequences, approximately 57% of them appearing once. On this clonotype: The antigen remains undetermined.

The gene calls are TRBV10-2 and TRBJ2-7; TRBD2 agrees at 10 bases. This clonotype was sampled from a human donor with severe aplastic anemia or a healthy control (not recorded which). The sample was sorted CD4+, CD8+, or CD8+CD57+ T cells (not recorded which) from PBMCs. The CDR3 DNA reads TGCGCCAGCAGTGAGTCTAGCGGGAGGGAGCAGTACTTC. Its protein product is CASSESSGREQYF.